This T cell receptor beta chain was captured in a study of T cell changes during pregnancy in multiple sclerosis. CDR1 and CDR2 (germline): SGHRS, YFSETQ. V lost 0 bases, J lost 3 bases, and 3 bases stayed unmatched. CDR3 length: 16 amino acids. Some clones are missing from TCRdb's copy, which holds only in-frame ones; the method was immunoSEQ multiplex PCR. The table lists approximately 32,000 clones, 80% to 90% of them singletons, with over 9.5% in the top ten. Specimen: CD8+ T cells from peripheral blood mononuclear cells, collected in the second trimester of pregnancy. The V call is TRBV5-1, the J call TRBJ2-1, with 10 positions matching TRBD2. This receptor was identified in a female donor with multiple sclerosis, enrolled in a pregnancy study. CDR3 residues: CASSLGGLASYNEQFF. The CDR3 nucleotides read TGCGCCAGCAGCTTGGGGGGACTAGCGAGCTACAATGAGCAGTTCTTC. The whole variable domain, filled in from reference TRBV5-1 and TRBJ2-1, reads KAGVTQTPRYLIKTRGQQVTLSCSPISGHRSVSWYQQTPGQGLQFLFEYFSETQRNKGNFPGRFSGRQFSNSRSEMNVSTLELGDSALYLCASSLGGLASYNEQFFGPGTRLTVL.